Included here is one TCR beta chain sequence, with context. J gave up 4 bases and V 2 bases, and 7 bases lay outside the gene matches. CDR1 and CDR2 from the germline V gene are GTSNPN and SVGIG (reference sequence). This CDR3 is built from 14 residues. Sequenced by immunoSEQ multiplex PCR; TCRdb stores in-frame clones only, minus some. This sample has 150,000 to 200,000 clones, with 81% found just once. The data are from a study of blood T cell repertoires in COVID-19. Study overall: From T cells, B-cell-depleted T cells, or PBMCs came the material, which was cDNA or gDNA.

The specimen was peripheral blood. The chain is built from TRBV30 and TRBJ2-5; 7 nucleotides line up with TRBD1. The receptor comes from a human donor in a cohort sampled during active COVID-19. CDR3 coding DNA: TGTGCCTGGAGTCAGGGGGTAATGAGAGAGACCCAGTACTTC. As protein: CAWSQGVMRETQYF.